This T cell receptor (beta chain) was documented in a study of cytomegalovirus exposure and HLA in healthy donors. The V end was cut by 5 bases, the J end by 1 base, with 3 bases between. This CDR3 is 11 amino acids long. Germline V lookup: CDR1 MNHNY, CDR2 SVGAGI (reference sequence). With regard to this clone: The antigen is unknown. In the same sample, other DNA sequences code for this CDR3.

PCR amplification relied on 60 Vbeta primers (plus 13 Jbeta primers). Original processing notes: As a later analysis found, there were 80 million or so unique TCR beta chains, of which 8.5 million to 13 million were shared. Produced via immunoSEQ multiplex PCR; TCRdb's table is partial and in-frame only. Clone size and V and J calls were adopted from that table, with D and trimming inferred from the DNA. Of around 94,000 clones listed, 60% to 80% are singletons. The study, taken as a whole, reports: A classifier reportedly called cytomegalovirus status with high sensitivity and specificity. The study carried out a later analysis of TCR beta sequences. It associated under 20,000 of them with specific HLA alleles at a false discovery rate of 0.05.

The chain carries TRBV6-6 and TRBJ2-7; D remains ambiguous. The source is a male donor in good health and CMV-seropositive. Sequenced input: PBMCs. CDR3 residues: CASSPSYEQYF. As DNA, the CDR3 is TGTGCCAGCAGTCCGTCCTACGAGCAGTACTTC.